This T cell receptor (beta chain) derives from a study of control samples from healthy donors and cancer patients. V trimming: 1 base; J trimming: 1 base; junction bases outside the gene matches: 26. The CDR3 has 23 amino acids. CDR1 and CDR2 (germline): PRHDT, FYEKMQ (reference sequence). Clones were read by immunoSEQ multiplex PCR, and TCRdb kept only the in-frame ones, dropping some. The sample has 80,000 to 100,000 clones; 80% to 90% are singletons. V usage is TRBV13 and J usage is TRBJ2-7; 9 bases agree with TRBD1. Sample: blood. This TCR was recovered from a young man in good health. The CDR3 sequence is CASSLERWREPGQGLSGSYEQYF. The CDR3 DNA reads as TGTGCCAGCAGCTTAGAGAGGTGGCGGGAGCCGGGACAGGGATTGAGTGGGTCCTACGAGCAGTACTTC.